The clone carrying this T cell receptor beta chain was recorded only once. The antigen is undetermined. TCRdb keeps only in-frame clones here, not all; method: immunoSEQ multiplex PCR. The profile shows some 47,000 clones, approximately 90% of them singletons. The nonmyeloablative bone marrow transplants came from related graft donors, with transient mixed chimerism. CD4+CD25+CD127- Tregs, CD4+CD25- non-Tregs, CD4 and CD8 cells were sorted. V lost 7 bases, J lost 6 bases, and 21 bases lay in between. Germline CDR1 reads SNHLY; CDR2 reads FYNNEI. The CDR3 has 16 residues. This sample was taken from a study of Tregs in tolerant kidney transplant recipients. Broader study findings: The most relevant donor-specific Treg TCRbeta repertoire apparently came from expansion with activated donor B cells. Few patients were studied, so findings need validation in larger groups. For some patients, primers changed over time, blocking nucleotide-level comparison.

The sequencing here drew on CD8+ T cells from blood (PBMCs), taken 12 months after the transplant. The V gene is TRBV2, the J gene TRBJ2-2; maybe TRBD2 (6 bases). The clonotype was recovered from a human patient who received a combined kidney and bone marrow transplant. Some T cells may be supplied by the graft donor. The CDR3 protein is CASMGGGVEPPGELFF. The CDR3, as DNA: TGTGCCAGCATGGGGGGTGGGGTAGAACCCCCCGGGGAGCTGTTTTTT.